The rows below give T cell receptor beta chains drawn from one sample of a study of tumor and adjacent non-tumor tissue in lung cancer. TCRdb passed the multiplex PCR reads through MiXCR, listing each CDR3 protein once. The repertoire includes 110,000 or so distinct CDR3 sequences, approximately 71% of them detected once, and 37% sits in the top ten. Sequences were obtained from lung tumor tissue. These receptors were collected from a woman aged 55-69 years with non-small cell lung cancer. Both conserved end residues are part of each CDR3. Fields, in order: clone size, V gene, J gene, D gene, CDR3 protein, CDR3 DNA. A D gene is named only where the DNA matches it firmly. Not every row has a clone size; where given, it reads once, few, many or a size class.

.	TRBV11-2	TRBJ1-2	.	CVTSPLGGGYTF	TGTGTCACCAGCCCTTTGGGAGGGGGCTACACCTTC
.	TRBV29-1	TRBJ2-7	.	CSVLYEQYF	TGCAGCGTGCTCTACGAGCAGTACTTC
.	TRBV5-1	TRBJ2-1	.	CASRWENNEQFF	TGCGCCAGCAGGTGGGAGAACAATGAGCAGTTCTTC
.	TRBV6-2/TRBV6-3	TRBJ2-5	TRBD2	CASSIPRSGDQETQYF	TGTGCCAGCAGTATCCCCCGAAGCGGGGACCAAGAGACCCAATACTTC
.	TRBV11-2	TRBJ2-7	.	CASSNIEGTVEQYF	TGTGCCAGCAGCAATATCGAGGGGACCGTCGAGCAGTACTTC
many	TRBV4-3	TRBJ2-7	.	CASSQESSLEQYF	TGCGCCAGCAGCCAAGAGAGCAGCTTGGAGCAGTACTTC
.	TRBV11-2	TRBJ1-1	.	CASSLTPGLNDEAFF	TGTGCAAGCAGCTTGACCCCCGGACTAAACGATGAAGCTTTCTTT
.	TRBV4-1	TRBJ2-6	.	CASSQEQGSGANIPTF	TGCGCCAGCAGCCAAGAACAGGGCTCTGGGGCCAACATCCCGACTTTC
.	TRBV29-1	TRBJ2-3	.	CSVEVSDRRTDTQYF	TGCAGCGTTGAAGTAAGTGACAGGCGTACAGATACGCAGTATTTT
.	TRBV11-1	TRBJ2-1	.	CASSRGLSASSYNEHFF	TGTGCCAGCAGTCGGGGTCTCTCAGCGAGCTCCTACAATGAGCACTTCTTC
.	TRBV20-1	TRBJ1-2	TRBD1	CSAPDRDHGYTF	TGCAGTGCTCCAGACAGGGATCATGGCTACACATTC
.	TRBV11-2	TRBJ1-5	.	CASSRGQPQHF	TGTGCCAGCTCCAGGGGTCAGCCCCAGCATTTT
many	TRBV6-5	TRBJ1-2	.	CASSYGGETYGYTF	TGTGCCAGCAGTTACGGCGGTGAGACCTATGGCTACACCTTC
.	TRBV20-1	TRBJ1-5	TRBD1	CSATETGGISQPQRF	TGCAGTGCTACCGAGACAGGGGGCATCAGTCAGCCTCAGCGTTTT
.	TRBV12-3/TRBV12-4	TRBJ2-7	.	CASSWPGTHNEQYF	TGTGCCAGCAGTTGGCCTGGGACTCACAACGAGCAGTACTTC
.	TRBV12-3/TRBV12-4	TRBJ2-2	TRBD2	CASWGGGPNIGELFF	TGTGCCAGCTGGGGCGGGGGGCCAAACATCGGGGAGCTGTTTTTT
.	TRBV29-1	TRBJ2-7	.	CSVGGTTSSVYEQYF	TGCAGTGTTGGGGGGACAACCAGCTCAGTCTACGAGCAGTACTTC
.	TRBV12-3/TRBV12-4	TRBJ2-2	.	CASRPGGGLRTVELFF	TGTGCCAGCAGGCCCGGAGGGGGCCTTAGAACTGTGGAGCTGTTTTTT
.	TRBV28	TRBJ2-7	.	CASSSWGYEQYF	TGTGCCAGCAGTTCGTGGGGCTACGAGCAGTACTTC
.	TRBV20-1	TRBJ1-2	TRBD1	CSVGQGRDGYTF	TGCAGTGTGGGACAGGGAAGGGACGGCTACACCTTT
.	TRBV6-5	TRBJ1-1	.	CASSETGRNTEAFF	TGTGCCAGCAGCGAAACAGGGCGGAACACTGAAGCTTTCTTT
.	TRBV12-5	TRBJ2-2	.	CASCLTGRETGELFF	TGTGCAAGTTGTTTGACCGGGAGAGAAACCGGGGAGCTGTTTTTT
.	TRBV5-4	TRBJ1-2	TRBD1	CASSPTGEGYGYAF	TGTGCCAGCAGCCCGACAGGGGAGGGATATGGCTACGCCTTT
.	TRBV11-3	TRBJ2-1	TRBD2	CASSLEFTSGSHNELFF	TGTGCCAGCAGCTTGGAGTTCACTAGCGGGAGCCACAATGAACTGTTCTTC
.	TRBV11-3	TRBJ2-7	TRBD1	CASNLGQGNYEGYEQYF	TGTGCCAGCAACTTGGGACAGGGAAACTATGAGGGGTACGAGCAGTACTTC
.	TRBV4-3	TRBJ2-7	.	CARSQDQSRDSEQYF	TGCGCCAGGAGCCAAGACCAGTCCAGGGACTCCGAGCAGTACTTC
few	TRBV5-1	TRBJ1-6	.	CASSFGGVASSPLHF	TGCGCCAGCAGCTTCGGGGGGGTCGCAAGTTCACCCCTCCACTTT
many	TRBV6-2/TRBV6-3	TRBJ2-1	.	CASSYGEGRYNEQFF	TGTGCCAGCAGTTACGGTGAGGGAAGATACAATGAGCAGTTCTTC
.	TRBV28	TRBJ2-7	TRBD2	CASSPRGGRAYEQYF	TGTGCCAGCAGCCCACGGGGGGGTAGGGCCTACGAGCAGTACTTC
few	TRBV6-2/TRBV6-3	TRBJ2-5	.	CASSYGSGGGTQYF	TGTGCCAGCAGTTACGGCTCAGGGGGGGGGACCCAGTACTTC
.	TRBV20-1	TRBJ2-5	.	CSARDMWVADETQYF	TGCAGTGCTAGAGATATGTGGGTAGCGGATGAGACCCAGTATTTC
.	TRBV11-2	TRBJ1-1	.	CASSLEPGPNTEALF	TGTGCCAGCAGCTTAGAGCCAGGCCCCAACACTGAAGCTCTCTTT
.	TRBV29-1	TRBJ2-4	.	CSITMVLNIQYF	TGCAGCATTACCATGGTGCTGAACATTCAGTACTTC
.	TRBV4-2	TRBJ1-2	TRBD1	CVSSSTGQGAMGTF	TGTGTCAGCAGCTCGACAGGACAGGGTGCGATGGGGACCTTC
.	TRBV11-2	TRBJ1-2	.	CASSPQGELGYGYIF	TGTGCCAGCAGCCCACAAGGGGAGCTAGGCTATGGCTACATCTTC
many	TRBV20-1	TRBJ2-1	TRBD2	CRLERGPYNEQFF	TGCAGACTTGAGCGGGGGCCTTACAATGAGCAGTTCTTC
.	TRBV4-1	TRBJ2-1	TRBD2	CASIQEYGAAGGREQFF	TGCGCCAGCATCCAAGAGTACGGCGCGGCGGGGGGAAGGGAGCAGTTCTTC
once	TRBV5-1	TRBJ2-6	TRBD2	CVSSNYVPGTTIKKSSGANVLTF	TGCGTCAGCAGCAACTACGTCCCCGGGACTACCATAAAGAAAAGCTCTGGGGCCAACGTACTGACTTTC
.	TRBV6-5	TRBJ2-7	TRBD2	CASSPRSRAGAYQQYF	TGTGCCAGCAGTCCTCGTAGTCGAGCGGGAGCCTACCAGCAGTACTTC
few	TRBV7-3	TRBJ2-1	TRBD1	CAKDRGENDEQFF	TGTGCCAAGGACAGGGGAGAGAATGATGAGCAGTTCTTC
.	TRBV11-2	TRBJ2-1	.	CARNVTRVGEQFF	TGTGCCAGAAACGTAACTCGAGTAGGTGAGCAGTTCTTC
.	TRBV11-1	TRBJ2-1	.	CATSRAGSYNGQFF	TGTGCCACCAGCCGGGCAGGCTCCTACAATGGGCAGTTCTTC
many	TRBV20-1	TRBJ2-1	.	CSAAPRAGTSYNEQFF	TGCAGTGCTGCCCCCAGAGCGGGTACCTCCTACAATGAGCAGTTCTTC
.	TRBV6-1	TRBJ2-3	TRBD1	CASSPGTGGPDTQYF	TGTGCCAGCAGTCCCGGAACAGGGGGCCCGGATACGCAGTATTTT
.	TRBV11-2	TRBJ2-3	.	CASSATGTATDTRYF	TGTGCTAGCAGCGCGACCGGGACGGCCACAGATACGCGGTATTTT
once	TRBV10-1	TRBJ2-3	TRBD2	CANSDSANGRSGDTQYF	TGTGCCAACAGTGACTCCGCTAACGGGAGGAGCGGGGATACGCAGTATTTT
.	TRBV4-3	TRBJ1-2	.	CASCQATGPNNYGYTF	TGCGCCAGCTGCCAGGCGACAGGCCCAAATAACTATGGCTACACCTTC
.	TRBV7-3	TRBJ1-2	.	CASSLGRADGYTF	TGTGCCAGCAGCTTGGGCAGGGCCGATGGCTACACCTTC
few	TRBV11-2	TRBJ2-5	.	CTSSLAARAGVQTQYF	TGTACCAGCAGCTTAGCTGCGCGGGCAGGGGTACAGACCCAGTACTTC
.	TRBV4-3	TRBJ1-3	TRBD1	CANSRTGTSGNTIYF	TGCGCCAACAGCCGGACAGGGACCTCTGGAAACACCATATACTTT
many	TRBV4-3	TRBJ2-3	.	CASSQDAAGLRTDTQYF	TGCGCCAGCAGCCAAGATGCGGCAGGGCTGAGGACAGATACGCAGTATTTT
.	TRBV12-3/TRBV12-4	TRBJ2-1	.	CASSQGIAYNEQIF	TGTGCCAGCAGCCAGGGTATCGCCTACAATGAGCAGATCTTC
.	TRBV4-1	TRBJ2-4	TRBD2	CASSQNLGRTVNIQYF	TGCGCCAGTAGCCAGAACCTCGGGAGGACCGTAAACATTCAGTACTTC